This TCR beta chain emerged from a study of cytomegalovirus exposure and HLA in healthy donors. As concerns this clone: Its antigen is unknown.

Germline V gene lookup returns CDR1 SGHRS and CDR2 YFSETQ. CDR3 size: 18 residues. J gave up 0 bases and V 3 bases, and 10 bases lay outside the gene matches. A multiplex PCR was run with 60 Vbeta primers and 13 Jbeta primers. Original processing notes: Around 9.9 million shared chains were among the approximately 82 million unique TCR beta chains that a later analysis counted. The protocol was immunoSEQ multiplex PCR, while the TCRdb copy is restricted to in-frame clones and leaves out a portion. The D gene and trimming were derived from the DNA, and the V and J assignments and clone size from that table. The sample carries fewer than 200,000 clones, roughly 75% recorded once. Study-wide findings and caveats: A previous analysis found most TCR beta V segments productive roughly 87% or roughly 30% of the time. Later analysis associated a missense DCLRE1C variant with TCR beta V- and J-gene trimming.

Sequencing input: PBMCs. This receptor was obtained from a man between 35 and 55 years old in good health and CMV-seronegative. The chain is built from TRBV5-1 and TRBJ2-7; 12 bases match TRBD2. The CDR3 protein is CASSSTVSSGRDSYEQYF. The CDR3 DNA sequence: TGCGCCAGCAGCTCGACCGTGTCTAGCGGGAGGGACTCCTACGAGCAGTACTTC.